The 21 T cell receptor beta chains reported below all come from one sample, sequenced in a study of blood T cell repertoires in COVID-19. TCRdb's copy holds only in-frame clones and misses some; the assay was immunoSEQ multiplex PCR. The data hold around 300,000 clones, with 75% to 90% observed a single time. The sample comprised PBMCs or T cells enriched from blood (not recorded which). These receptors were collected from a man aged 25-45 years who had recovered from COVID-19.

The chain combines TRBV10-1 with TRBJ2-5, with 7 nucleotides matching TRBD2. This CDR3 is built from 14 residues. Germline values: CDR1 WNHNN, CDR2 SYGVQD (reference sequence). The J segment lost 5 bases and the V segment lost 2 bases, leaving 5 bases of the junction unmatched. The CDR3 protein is CASSEGLVPETQYF. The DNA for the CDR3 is TGCGCCAGCAGTGAGGGACTAGTACCCGAGACCCAGTACTTC.

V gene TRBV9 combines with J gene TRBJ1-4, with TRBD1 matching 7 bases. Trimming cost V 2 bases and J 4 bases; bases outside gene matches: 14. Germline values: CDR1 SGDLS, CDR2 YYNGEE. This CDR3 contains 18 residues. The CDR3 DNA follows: TGTGCCAGCAGCGTCTCCATCGGGGACAGATCATTTAATGAAAAACTGTTTTTT. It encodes CASSVSIGDRSFNEKLFF.

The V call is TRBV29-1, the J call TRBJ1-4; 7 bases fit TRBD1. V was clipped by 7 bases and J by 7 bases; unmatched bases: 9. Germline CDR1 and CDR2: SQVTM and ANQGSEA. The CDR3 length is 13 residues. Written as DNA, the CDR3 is TGCAGCGGGACAGACAGGGCAAGTGAAAAACTGTTTTTT. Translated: CSGTDRASEKLFF.

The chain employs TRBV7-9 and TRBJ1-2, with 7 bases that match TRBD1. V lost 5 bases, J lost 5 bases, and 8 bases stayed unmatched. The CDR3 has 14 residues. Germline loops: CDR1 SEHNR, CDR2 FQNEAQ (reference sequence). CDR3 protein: CASSPPGTAYGYTF. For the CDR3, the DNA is TGTGCCAGCAGCCCCCCCGGGACAGCTTATGGCTACACCTTC.

This CDR3 reads CASSLAPYEQYF. CDR3 bases: TGTGCCAGCAGTTTAGCGCCATACGAGCAGTACTTC. The chain employs TRBV27 and TRBJ2-7; D gene unclear. CDR1 is MNHEY, CDR2 SMNVEV, per germline (reference sequence). This CDR3 comprises 12 residues. V was trimmed by 2 bases and J by 4 bases, leaving 6 bases between them.

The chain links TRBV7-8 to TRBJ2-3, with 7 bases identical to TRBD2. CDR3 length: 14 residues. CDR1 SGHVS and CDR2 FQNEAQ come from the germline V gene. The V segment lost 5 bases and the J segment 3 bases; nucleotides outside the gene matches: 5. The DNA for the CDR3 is TGTGCCAGCAGCACGGGACTATCTACAGATACGCAGTATTTT. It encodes CASSTGLSTDTQYF.

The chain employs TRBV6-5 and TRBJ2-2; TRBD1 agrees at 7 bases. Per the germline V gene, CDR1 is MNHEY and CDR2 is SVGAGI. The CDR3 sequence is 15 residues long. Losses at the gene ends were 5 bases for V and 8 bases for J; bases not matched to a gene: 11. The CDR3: CASSKTGLGAGELFF. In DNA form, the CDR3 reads TGTGCCAGCAGTAAGACAGGGCTCGGTGCGGGGGAGCTGTTTTTT.

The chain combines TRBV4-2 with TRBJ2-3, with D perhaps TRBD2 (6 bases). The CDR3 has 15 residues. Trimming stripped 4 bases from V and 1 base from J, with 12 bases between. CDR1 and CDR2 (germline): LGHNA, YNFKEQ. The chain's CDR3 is CASSRGGARTDTQYF. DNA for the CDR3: TGTGCCAGCAGCCGTGGCGGGGCCCGCACAGATACGCAGTATTTT.

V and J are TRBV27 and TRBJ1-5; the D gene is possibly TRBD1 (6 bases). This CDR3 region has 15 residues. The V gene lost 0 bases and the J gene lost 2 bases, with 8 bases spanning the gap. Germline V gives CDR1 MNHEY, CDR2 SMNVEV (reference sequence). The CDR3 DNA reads TGTGCCAGCAGTTTATCTAACAGGGGCAATCAGCCCCAGCATTTT. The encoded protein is CASSLSNRGNQPQHF.

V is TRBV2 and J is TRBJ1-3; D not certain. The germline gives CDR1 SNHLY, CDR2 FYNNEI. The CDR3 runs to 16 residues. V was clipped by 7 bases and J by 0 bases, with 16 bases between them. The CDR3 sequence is CASILGLLTSGNTIYF. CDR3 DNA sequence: TGTGCCAGCATTCTGGGCTTACTCACCTCTGGAAACACCATATATTTT. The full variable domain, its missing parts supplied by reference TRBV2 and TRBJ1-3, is EPEVTQTPSHQVTQMGQEVILRCVPISNHLYFYWYRQILGQKVEFLVSFYNNEISEKSEIFDDQFSVERPDGSNFTLKIRSTKLEDSAMYFCASILGLLTSGNTIYFGEGSWLTVV.

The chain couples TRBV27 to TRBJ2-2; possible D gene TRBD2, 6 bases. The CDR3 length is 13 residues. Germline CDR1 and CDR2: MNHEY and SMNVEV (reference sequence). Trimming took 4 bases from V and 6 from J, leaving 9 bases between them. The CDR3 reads CASSYGEAGELFF. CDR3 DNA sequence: TGTGCCAGCAGTTATGGGGAGGCCGGGGAGCTGTTTTTT.

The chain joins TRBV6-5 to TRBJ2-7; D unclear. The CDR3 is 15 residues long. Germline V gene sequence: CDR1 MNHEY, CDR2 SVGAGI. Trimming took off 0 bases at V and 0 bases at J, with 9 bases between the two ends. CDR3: CASSYSLTFSYEQYF. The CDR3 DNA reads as TGTGCCAGCAGTTACTCCCTTACATTCTCCTACGAGCAGTACTTC.

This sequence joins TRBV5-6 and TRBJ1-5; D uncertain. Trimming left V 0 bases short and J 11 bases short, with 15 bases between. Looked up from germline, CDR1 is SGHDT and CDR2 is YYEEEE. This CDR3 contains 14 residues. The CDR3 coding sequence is TGTGCCAGCAGCTTGGGTCAGGTGGATCAAGCCCAGCATTTT. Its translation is CASSLGQVDQAQHF. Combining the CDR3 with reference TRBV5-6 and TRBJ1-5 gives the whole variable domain DAGVTQSPTHLIKTRGQQVTLRCSPKSGHDTVSWYQQALGQGPQFIFQYYEEEERQRGNFPDRFSGHQFPNYSSELNVNALLLGDSALYLCASSLGQVDQAQHFGDGTRLSIL.

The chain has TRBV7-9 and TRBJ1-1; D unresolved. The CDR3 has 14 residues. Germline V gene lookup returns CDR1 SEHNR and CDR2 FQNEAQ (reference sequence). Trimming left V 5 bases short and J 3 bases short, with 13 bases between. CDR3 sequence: CASSPDNWDTEAFF. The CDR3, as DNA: TGTGCCAGCAGCCCAGACAATTGGGACACTGAAGCTTTCTTT.

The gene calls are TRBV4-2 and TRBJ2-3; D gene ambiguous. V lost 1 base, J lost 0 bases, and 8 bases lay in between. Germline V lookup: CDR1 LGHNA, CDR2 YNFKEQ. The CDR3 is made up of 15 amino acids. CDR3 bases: TGTGCCAGCAGCCAAGCATGGGCTAGCACAGATACGCAGTATTTT. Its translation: CASSQAWASTDTQYF.

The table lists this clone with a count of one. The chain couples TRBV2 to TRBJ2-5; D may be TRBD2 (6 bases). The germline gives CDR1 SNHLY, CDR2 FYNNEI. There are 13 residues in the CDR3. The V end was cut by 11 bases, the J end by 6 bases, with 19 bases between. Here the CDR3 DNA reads TGTGCCCTCGCGGGCCCGGGGGTGAAGACCCAGTACTTC. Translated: CALAGPGVKTQYF. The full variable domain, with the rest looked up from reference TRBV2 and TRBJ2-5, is EPEVTQTPSHQVTQMGQEVILRCVPISNHLYFYWYRQILGQKVEFLVSFYNNEISEKSEIFDDQFSVERPDGSNFTLKIRSTKLEDSAMYFCALAGPGVKTQYFGPGTRLLVL.

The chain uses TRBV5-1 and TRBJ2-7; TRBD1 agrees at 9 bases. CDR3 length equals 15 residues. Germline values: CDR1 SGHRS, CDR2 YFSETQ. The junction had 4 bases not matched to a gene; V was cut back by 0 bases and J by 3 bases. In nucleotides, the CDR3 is TGCGCCAGCAGCTTGGGGACAGGGGCTGTCTACGAGCAGTACTTC. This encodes CASSLGTGAVYEQYF. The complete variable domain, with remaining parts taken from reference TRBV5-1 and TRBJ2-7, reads KAGVTQTPRYLIKTRGQQVTLSCSPISGHRSVSWYQQTPGQGLQFLFEYFSETQRNKGNFPGRFSGRQFSNSRSEMNVSTLELGDSALYLCASSLGTGAVYEQYFGPGTRLTVT.

CDR3 nucleotide sequence: TGTGCCAGCAGCCCAGGGGTGGGACAGGCGTTCGGAAAACTGTTTTTT. Translating it yields CASSPGVGQAFGKLFF. V usage is TRBV28 and J usage is TRBJ1-4; 8 bases agree with TRBD1. The CDR3 loop spans 16 amino acids. Germline V lookup: CDR1 MDHEN, CDR2 SYDVKM. With V trimmed by 6 bases and J by 10 bases, 16 bases remained unmatched. The full variable domain, with the rest looked up from reference TRBV28 and TRBJ1-4, is DVKVTQSSRYLVKRTGEKVFLECVQDMDHENMFWYRQDPGLGLRLIYFSYDVKMKEKGDIPEGYSVSREKKERFSLILESASTNQTSMYLCASSPGVGQAFGKLFFGSGTQLSVL.

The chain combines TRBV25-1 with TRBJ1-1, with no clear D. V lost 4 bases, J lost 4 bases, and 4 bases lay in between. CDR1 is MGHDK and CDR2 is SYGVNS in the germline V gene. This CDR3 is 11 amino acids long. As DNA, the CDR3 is TGTGCCAGCAGTGCCTTCACTGAAGCTTTCTTT. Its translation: CASSAFTEAFF.

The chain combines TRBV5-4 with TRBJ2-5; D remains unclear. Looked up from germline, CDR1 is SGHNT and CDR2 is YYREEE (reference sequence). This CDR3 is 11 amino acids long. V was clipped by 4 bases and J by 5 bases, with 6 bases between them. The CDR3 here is CASSHSETQYF. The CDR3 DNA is TGTGCCAGCAGCCATAGTGAGACCCAGTACTTC.

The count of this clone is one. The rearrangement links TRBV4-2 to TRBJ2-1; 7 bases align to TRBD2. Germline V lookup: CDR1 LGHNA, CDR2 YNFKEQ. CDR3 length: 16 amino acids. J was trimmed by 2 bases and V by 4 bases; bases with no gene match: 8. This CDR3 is CASSPLRGKAYNEQFF. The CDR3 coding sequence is TGTGCCAGCAGCCCCTTGCGGGGGAAAGCCTACAATGAGCAGTTCTTC.